The rows below give T cell receptor beta chains drawn from one sample of a study of long-term antiretroviral therapy in people with HIV. Using immunoSEQ multiplex PCR, the repertoire was profiled, and TCRdb retains in-frame clones only, with some absent. The sample has about 30,000 clones, about 85% seen once. The sample was unsorted PBMCs, taken 3 years after starting antiretroviral therapy. The receptors stem from a man aged 35 to 55 with HIV. CDR3s include the opening cysteine and the closing phenylalanine or tryptophan. The D gene is left open where the match is weak. A clone size is listed for some rows: how often the clone was seen (once, few, many), or a class if it is expanded.

TRBD2	15	TRBV5-4	.	TRBJ2-3	TGTGCCAGCAGCCTAGCGGGATTGAGGACAGATACGCAGTATTTT	CASSLAGLRTDTQYF
.	15	TRBV7-8	.	TRBJ1-5	TGTGCCAGCAGCCTGGGCTGGGGGCGAAGGCAGCCCCAGCATTTT	CASSLGWGRRQPQHF
.	17	TRBV9	.	TRBJ1-4	TGTGCCAGCAGCGTAGGAGGGGGGGGGACTTTGAACGAAAAACTGTTTTTT	CASSVGGGGTLNEKLFF
TRBD2	16	TRBV28	.	TRBJ2-7	TGTGCCAGCAGTTCCGCCTCTAGCGGCCTGACCTACGAGCAGTACTTC	CASSSASSGLTYEQYF
TRBD2	16	TRBV5-8	.	TRBJ2-2	TGTGCCAGCAGCTTGCCGGGACTAGCGGGGACCGGGGAGCTGTTTTTT	CASSLPGLAGTGELFF
TRBD1	14	TRBV10-1	.	TRBJ2-7	TGCGCCAGCAGTGAGCGGGACAGTGCCTACGAGCAGTACTTC	CASSERDSAYEQYF
.	16	TRBV5-5	.	TRBJ1-3	TGTGCCAGCAGCTTGGTCGGGGGGCGATCTGGAAACACCATATATTTT	CASSLVGGRSGNTIYF
.	16	TRBV6-5	.	TRBJ2-5	TGTGCCAGCAGTTACGGGGGTGGGGAGTACCAAGAGACCCAGTACTTC	CASSYGGGEYQETQYF
TRBD2	18	TRBV5-4	.	TRBJ2-1	TGTGCCAGCAGCCAATGGGGAACTAGCGGGAGGGTATACAATGAGCAGTTCTTC	CASSQWGTSGRVYNEQFF
TRBD1	14	TRBV7-6	.	TRBJ1-4	TGTGCCAGCAGCCTTAACCAGGGGGAGAGAAAACTGTTTTTT	CASSLNQGERKLFF
.	16	TRBV15	.	TRBJ2-1	TGTGCCACCAGCAGAGATGTCATACCACTCGGCAATGAGCAGTTCTTC	CATSRDVIPLGNEQFF
TRBD2	16	TRBV27	.	TRBJ2-1	TGTGCCAGCAGCCCTGTAGCGGGGACTACAGACAATGAGCAGTTCTTC	CASSPVAGTTDNEQFF
.	15	TRBV7-2	.	TRBJ2-3	TGTGCCAGCAGCTTAGAGGGGGGAGGGATAGATACGCAGTATTTT	CASSLEGGGIDTQYF
TRBD2	14	TRBV29-1	once	TRBJ2-1	TGCAGCGTTGTCGGCGGGAGCGGAGCAGATGAGCAGTTCTTC	CSVVGGSGADEQFF
.	15	TRBV9	.	TRBJ2-7	TGTGCCAGCAGCGAGGGTCTGGGGCGTAGGGAGGAGCAGTACTTC	CASSEGLGRREEQYF
.	14	TRBV2	.	TRBJ2-7	TGTGCCAGCAGTGTGTCAGGGGGGGGTCTCGAGCAGTACTTC	CASSVSGGGLEQYF
TRBD2	14	TRBV5-6	.	TRBJ2-1	TGTGCCAGCAGCAGCGGGACGGCCCGGAATGAGCAGTTCTTC	CASSSGTARNEQFF
.	11	TRBV6-6	.	TRBJ2-3	TGTGCCAGCACGAACACAGATACGCAGTATTTT	CASTNTDTQYF
.	16	TRBV5-6	.	TRBJ2-6	TGTGCCAGCAGCTTGTACGGGGGCTCTGGGGCCAACGTCCTGACTTTC	CASSLYGGSGANVLTF
.	13	TRBV2	.	TRBJ2-2	TGTGCCAGCAGGGGGCAGGGGACCGGGGAGCTGTTTTTT	CASRGQGTGELFF
TRBD1	15	TRBV6-5	.	TRBJ2-1	TGTGCCAGCAGCACCGGGACAGGGACCTACAATGAGCAGTTCTTC	CASSTGTGTYNEQFF
.	16	TRBV4-1	.	TRBJ2-1	TGCGCCAGCAGCCACCCGAGGGGGACTTTCCCCCAAGAGCAGTTCTTC	CASSHPRGTFPQEQFF
.	15	TRBV11-3	.	TRBJ2-3	TGTGCCAGCAGCTTAGGGGGGGCAAGCACAGATACGCAGTATTTT	CASSLGGASTDTQYF
.	13	TRBV7-6	few	TRBJ2-7	TGTGCCAGCAGCTTATCGGCCCCCTACGAGCAGTACTTC	CASSLSAPYEQYF
.	14	TRBV9	.	TRBJ1-3	TGTGCCAGCAGCGTAGACGGCTCTGGAAACACCATATATTTT	CASSVDGSGNTIYF
.	15	TRBV29-1	.	TRBJ2-7	TGCAGCATCTACGGGGGGCAGGGAGCACCGATAGAGCAGTACTTC	CSIYGGQGAPIEQYF
TRBD1	16	TRBV11-2	.	TRBJ2-3	TGTGCCAGCAGCTCATCGGACAGGAGATATGCAGATACGCAGTATTTT	CASSSSDRRYADTQYF
.	12	TRBV19	.	TRBJ1-1	TGTGCCAGTAGGAACACCGGCACTGAAGCTTTCTTT	CASRNTGTEAFF
.	15	TRBV27	.	TRBJ2-1	TGTGCCAGCAGTTTAGCGGAAAGTCGTCGCTATGAGCAGTTCTTC	CASSLAESRRYEQFF
TRBD1	14	TRBV11-2	.	TRBJ2-7	TGTGCCAGCAGCTTCGGGACAGGGGGATCCGAGCAGTACTTC	CASSFGTGGSEQYF
.	16	TRBV7-9	.	TRBJ2-2	TGTGCCAGCAGCCATCAAGGGGGGAGGCACGCCGGGGAGCTGTTTTTT	CASSHQGGRHAGELFF
TRBD1	15	TRBV6-6	.	TRBJ1-4	TGTGCCAGCAGTTACCCGGGACAGGGTAATGAAAAACTGTTTTTT	CASSYPGQGNEKLFF
.	14	TRBV7-9	few	TRBJ1-2	TGTGCCAGCAGCCCAGATCAGACAGTCAGTGGCTACACCTTC	CASSPDQTVSGYTF
.	15	TRBV18	.	TRBJ1-5	TGTGCCAGCTCACCAGTCAGGGGTGACAATCAGCCCCAGCATTTT	CASSPVRGDNQPQHF
.	13	TRBV7-9	.	TRBJ2-7	TGTGCCAGCAGCTTGGATGGGGGGAGCGAGCAGTACTTC	CASSLDGGSEQYF
.	15	TRBV6-1	.	TRBJ2-2	TGTGCCAGCGGGGCTTACAGGGGAGGCACCGGGGAGCTGTTTTTT	CASGAYRGGTGELFF
.	14	TRBV19	.	TRBJ2-1	TGTGCCAGTAGTATAGGGGGCTCGCGCAATGAGCAGTTCTTC	CASSIGGSRNEQFF
.	16	TRBV7-9	once	TRBJ2-2	TGTGCCACCCCTCCGTTTTTATTGAGAGCGACCGGGGAGCTGTTTTTT	CATPPFLLRATGELFF
.	14	TRBV7-9	few	TRBJ2-5	TGTGCCAGCAGCCCCCCTGCGAGGGGGGAGACCCAGTACTTC	CASSPPARGETQYF
TRBD1	15	TRBV2	few	TRBJ2-7	TGTGCCAGCAACTACGGACAGGGGAGGTCCTACGAGCAGTACTTC	CASNYGQGRSYEQYF